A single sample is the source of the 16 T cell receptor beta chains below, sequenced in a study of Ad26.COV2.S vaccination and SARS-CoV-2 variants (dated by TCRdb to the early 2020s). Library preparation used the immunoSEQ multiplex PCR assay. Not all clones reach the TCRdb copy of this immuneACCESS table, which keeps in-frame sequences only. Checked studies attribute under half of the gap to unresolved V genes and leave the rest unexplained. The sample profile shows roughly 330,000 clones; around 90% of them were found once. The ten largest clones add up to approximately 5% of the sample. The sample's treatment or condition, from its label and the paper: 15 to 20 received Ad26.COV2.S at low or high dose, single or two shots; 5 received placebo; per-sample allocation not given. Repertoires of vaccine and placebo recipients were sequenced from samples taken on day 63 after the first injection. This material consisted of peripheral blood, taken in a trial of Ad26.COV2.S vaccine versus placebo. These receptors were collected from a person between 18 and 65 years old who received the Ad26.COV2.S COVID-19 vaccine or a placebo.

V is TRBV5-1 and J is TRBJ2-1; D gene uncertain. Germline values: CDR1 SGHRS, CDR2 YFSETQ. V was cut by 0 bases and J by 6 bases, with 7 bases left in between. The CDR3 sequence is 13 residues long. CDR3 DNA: TGCGCCAGCAGCTTGGAATGGGGCAATGAGCAGTTCTTC. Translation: CASSLEWGNEQFF.

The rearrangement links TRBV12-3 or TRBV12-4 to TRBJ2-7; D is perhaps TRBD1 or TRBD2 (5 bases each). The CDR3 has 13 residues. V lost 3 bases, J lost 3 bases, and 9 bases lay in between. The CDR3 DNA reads TGTGCCAGCAGTTTCCGGGACGGCTACGAGCAGTACTTC. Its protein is CASSFRDGYEQYF.

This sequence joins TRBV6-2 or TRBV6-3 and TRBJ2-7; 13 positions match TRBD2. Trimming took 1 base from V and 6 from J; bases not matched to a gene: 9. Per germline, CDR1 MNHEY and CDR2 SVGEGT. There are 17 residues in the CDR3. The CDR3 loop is CASSYFSTSGGALEQYF. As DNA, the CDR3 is TGTGCCAGCAGTTACTTTTCTACTAGCGGGGGGGCCCTCGAGCAGTACTTC.

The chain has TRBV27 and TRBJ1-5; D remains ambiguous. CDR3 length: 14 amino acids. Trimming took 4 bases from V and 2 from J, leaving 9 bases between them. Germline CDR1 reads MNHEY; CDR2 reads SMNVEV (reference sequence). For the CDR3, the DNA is TGTGCCAGCAGTTCATTTGACGGCAATCAGCCCCAGCATTTT. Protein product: CASSSFDGNQPQHF.

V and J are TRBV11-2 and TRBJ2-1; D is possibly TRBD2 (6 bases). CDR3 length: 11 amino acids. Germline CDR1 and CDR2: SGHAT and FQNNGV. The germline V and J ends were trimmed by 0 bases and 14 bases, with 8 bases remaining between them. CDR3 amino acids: CASSLDWREFF. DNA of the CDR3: TGTGCCAGCAGCTTAGATTGGAGGGAGTTCTTC.

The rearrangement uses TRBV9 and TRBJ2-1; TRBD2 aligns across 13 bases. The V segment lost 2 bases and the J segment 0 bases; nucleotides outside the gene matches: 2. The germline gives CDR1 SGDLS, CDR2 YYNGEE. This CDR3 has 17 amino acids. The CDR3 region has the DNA TGTGCCAGCAGCGTTACTAGCGGGGGGGCCTCCTACAATGAGCAGTTCTTC. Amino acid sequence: CASSVTSGGASYNEQFF.

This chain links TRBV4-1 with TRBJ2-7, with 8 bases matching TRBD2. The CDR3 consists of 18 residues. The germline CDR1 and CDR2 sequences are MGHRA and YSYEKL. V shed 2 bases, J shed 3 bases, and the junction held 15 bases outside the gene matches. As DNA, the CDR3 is TGCGCCAGCAGCCAACCCGCCGGGGGGGTAGCGGAAAACTACGAGCAGTACGTC. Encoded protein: CASSQPAGGVAENYEQYV.

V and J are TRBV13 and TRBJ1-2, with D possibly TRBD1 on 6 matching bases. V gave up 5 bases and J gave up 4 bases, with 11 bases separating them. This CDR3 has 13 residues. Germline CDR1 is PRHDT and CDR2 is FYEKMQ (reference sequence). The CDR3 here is CASSPGTPYGYTF. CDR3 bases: TGTGCCAGCAGCCCCGGGACACCCTATGGCTACACCTTC.

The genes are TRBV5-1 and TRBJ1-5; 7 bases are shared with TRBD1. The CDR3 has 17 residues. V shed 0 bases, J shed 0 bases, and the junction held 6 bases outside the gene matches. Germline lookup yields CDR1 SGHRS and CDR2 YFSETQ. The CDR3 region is CASSLDRGFNSNQPQHF. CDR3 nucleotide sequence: TGCGCCAGCAGCTTGGACAGGGGATTCAATAGCAATCAGCCCCAGCATTTT.

CDR3 in DNA: TGCAGCGTCCCCGGAGTGGGGTACTTTGGGGCTAACTATGGCTACACCTTC. This codes for CSVPGVGYFGANYGYTF. The rearrangement joins TRBV29-1 to TRBJ1-2, with D uncertain. The CDR3 length is 17 residues. Germline values: CDR1 SQVTM, CDR2 ANQGSEA. Trimming pared 6 bases from V and 0 bases from J, leaving 23 bases between.

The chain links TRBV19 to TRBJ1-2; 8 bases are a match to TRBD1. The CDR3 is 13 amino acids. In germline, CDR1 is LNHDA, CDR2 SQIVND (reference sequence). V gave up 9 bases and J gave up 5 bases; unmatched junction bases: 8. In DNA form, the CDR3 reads TGTGCCAGCGCCACGACAGGGGATTATGGCTACACCTTC. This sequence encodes CASATTGDYGYTF. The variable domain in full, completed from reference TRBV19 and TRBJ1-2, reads DGGITQSPKYLFRKEGQNVTLSCEQNLNHDAMYWYRQDPGQGLRLIYYSQIVNDFQKGDIAEGYSVSREKKESFPLTVTSAQKNPTAFYLCASATTGDYGYTFGSGTRLTVV.

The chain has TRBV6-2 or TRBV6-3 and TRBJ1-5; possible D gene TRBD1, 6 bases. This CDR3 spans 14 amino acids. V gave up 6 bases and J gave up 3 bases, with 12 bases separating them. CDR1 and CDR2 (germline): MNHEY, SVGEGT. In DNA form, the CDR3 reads TGTGCCAGCAGCTGGGGGCCCCCCAATCAGCCCCAGCATTTT. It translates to CASSWGPPNQPQHF.

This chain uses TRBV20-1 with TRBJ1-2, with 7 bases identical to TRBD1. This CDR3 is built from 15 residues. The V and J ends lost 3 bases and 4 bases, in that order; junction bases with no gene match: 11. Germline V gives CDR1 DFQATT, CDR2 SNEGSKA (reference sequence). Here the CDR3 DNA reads TGCAGTGCTAGTCAATCGGGACAGCCTATCTATGGCTACACCTTC. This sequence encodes CSASQSGQPIYGYTF.

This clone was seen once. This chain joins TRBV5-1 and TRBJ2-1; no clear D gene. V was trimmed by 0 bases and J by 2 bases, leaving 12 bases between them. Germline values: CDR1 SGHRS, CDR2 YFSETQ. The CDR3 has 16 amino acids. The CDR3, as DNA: TGCGCCAGCAGCTTGGTGTTGGACCCTGCCTACAATGAGCAGTTCTTC. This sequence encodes CASSLVLDPAYNEQFF.

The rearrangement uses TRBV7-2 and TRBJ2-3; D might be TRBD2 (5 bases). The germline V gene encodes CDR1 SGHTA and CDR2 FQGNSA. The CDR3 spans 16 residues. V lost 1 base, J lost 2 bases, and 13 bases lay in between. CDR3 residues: CASSLVMRALTDTQYF. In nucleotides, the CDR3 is TGTGCCAGCAGCTTAGTTATGAGGGCTCTCACAGATACGCAGTATTTT.

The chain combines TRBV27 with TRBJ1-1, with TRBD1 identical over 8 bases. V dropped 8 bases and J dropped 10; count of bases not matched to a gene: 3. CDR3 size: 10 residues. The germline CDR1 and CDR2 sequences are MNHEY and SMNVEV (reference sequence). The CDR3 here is CASPQGGAFF. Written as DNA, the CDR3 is TGTGCCAGCCCACAGGGGGGAGCTTTCTTT.